Presented here are 32 T cell receptor beta chains from one specimen sequenced in a study of molecular identifiers for immune sequencing clone quantification. From the PCR reads, TCRdb called clonotypes with MiXCR, one entry per CDR3 protein. This table holds around 480,000 distinct CDR3 sequences, roughly 24% found once. Sequencing was done on a sample of naive CD8+ T cells from blood, with Jurkat cell RNA spiked in. Documented subset: FACS-sorted CD8+CD4-CCR7+CD45RA+ naive T cells. The origin of the receptors is a human donor in good health. Some libraries in this study had Jurkat cell RNA spiked in.

As concerns this clonotype: At one of its ends the junction is not consistent with the germline gene, which may arise from a read error. The rearrangement uses TRBV19 and TRBJ2-5; D call uncertain. Germline lookup yields CDR1 LNHDA and CDR2 SQIVND (reference sequence). The CDR3 has 15 residues. CDR3 sequence (DNA): TGTGCCAGTAGCCCTAAAGGACCTACCCAAGAGACCCGGTACTTC. This encodes CASSPKGPTQETRYF. Full variable domain (outside the CDR3, taken from reference TRBV19 and TRBJ2-5): DGGITQSPKYLFRKEGQNVTLSCEQNLNHDAMYWYRQDPGQGLRLIYYSQIVNDFQKGDIAEGYSVSREKKESFPLTVTSAQKNPTAFYLCASSPKGPTQETRYFGPGTRLLVL.

This chain connects TRBV10-3 to TRBJ2-7, with a weak D call TRBD2 (5 bases). Deletions cut 4 bases from V and 2 bases from J, with 12 bases between. CDR3 length: 14 residues. The germline CDR1 and CDR2 sequences are ENHRY and SYGVKD. For the CDR3, the DNA is TGTGCCATCAGTGGACGAGACGGGACCTACGAGCAGTACTTC. Translation: CAISGRDGTYEQYF.

With regard to this clonotype: One end of the junction does not line up with germline, which may come from a read error. The rearrangement links TRBV4-3 to TRBJ1-1, with D unclear. The CDR3 sequence is 17 residues long. Germline V gene data show CDR1 as LGHNA and CDR2 as YSLEER. CDR3 amino acids: CASSQGGRLGENTEALF. The CDR3 DNA reads as TGCGCCAGCAGCCAAGGGGGTCGGTTGGGAGAGAACACTGAAGCTCTCTTT.

In this sample, this clonotype turned up a few times. The chain recombines TRBV29-1 with TRBJ1-2; D is undetermined. The germline V and J ends were trimmed by 1 base and 3 bases, with 15 bases remaining between them. The germline V gene has CDR1 SQVTM and CDR2 ANQGSEA. This CDR3 has 15 residues. The CDR3 DNA follows: TGCAGCGTTGAAGGAGTGGTCCGGCAGGACTATGGCTACACCTTC. It codes for CSVEGVVRQDYGYTF.

This clonotype was seen repeatedly, ten times or more. The chain employs TRBV6-2 or TRBV6-3 and TRBJ2-2, with D unresolved. Trimming took off 0 bases at V and 3 bases at J, with 11 bases between the two ends. There are 16 residues in the CDR3. Germline V gene sequence: CDR1 MNHEY, CDR2 SVGEGT. CDR3 bases: TGTGCCAGCAGTTACTCACCAACGCGAGACACCGGGGAGCTGTTTTTT. Its translation is CASSYSPTRDTGELFF.

The genes are TRBV2 and TRBJ1-2; D possibly corresponds to TRBD1 (5 bases). V lost 1 base and J lost 6, with 12 bases in between. This CDR3 has 14 residues. Germline V gene lookup returns CDR1 SNHLY and CDR2 FYNNEI. The CDR3 sequence is CASSEGDEKNGYTF. CDR3 DNA sequence: TGTGCCAGCAGTGAAGGGGACGAGAAGAATGGCTACACCTTC.

At least ten counts were recorded for this clonotype. The chain uses TRBV6-5 and TRBJ2-3; the match to TRBD1 covers 7 bases. The CDR3 runs 14 residues. The germline V gene encodes CDR1 MNHEY and CDR2 SVGAGI. V lost 5 bases, J lost 4 bases, and 6 bases stayed unmatched. CDR3 in amino acids: CASSRQGVPDTQYF. Written as DNA, the CDR3 is TGTGCCAGCAGTAGACAGGGAGTGCCAGATACGCAGTATTTT.

This clonotype came up many times. The CDR3 region is CSGGLGTTDTQYF. In nucleotides, the CDR3 is TGCAGCGGCGGACTCGGGACGACAGATACGCAGTATTTT. The chain has TRBV29-1 and TRBJ2-3; D could derive from TRBD1 or TRBD2 (5 bases each). V was shortened by 7 bases and J by 3 bases, with 14 bases between the two germline ends. CDR1 is SQVTM and CDR2 is ANQGSEA in the germline V gene. The CDR3 length is 13 residues.

With respect to this clonotype: The junction departs from the called germline gene at one end, perhaps through a read error. The genes are TRBV27 and TRBJ2-3, with 7 bases lining up with TRBD1. This CDR3 comprises 15 residues. Germline V gene lookup returns CDR1 MNHEY and CDR2 SMNVEV (reference sequence). Written as DNA, the CDR3 is TGTGCCAGCAATTCCGTCCGGGACAGCAAAGATACGCAGTATTTT. Amino acids: CASNSVRDSKDTQYF.

In its sample, this clonotype was seen many times. This sequence joins TRBV29-1 and TRBJ2-3, with TRBD2 matching over 11 bases. V trimming: 7 bases; J trimming: 0 bases; junction bases outside the gene matches: 3. CDR1 and CDR2 (germline): SQVTM, ANQGSEA. This CDR3 contains 14 residues. Here the CDR3 reads CSAWTSGSTDTQYF. Written as DNA, the CDR3 is TGCAGCGCGTGGACTAGCGGGAGCACAGATACGCAGTATTTT.

Ten or more counts support this clonotype. V usage is TRBV29-1 and J usage is TRBJ2-3, with D perhaps TRBD1 or TRBD2 (5 bases each). The germline V gene encodes CDR1 SQVTM and CDR2 ANQGSEA. Trimming pared 6 bases from V and 2 bases from J, leaving 15 bases between. This CDR3 spans 14 amino acids. In nucleotides, the CDR3 is TGCAGCGTATCCGGGACGGATAACACAGATACGCAGTATTTT. Protein product: CSVSGTDNTDTQYF.

The rearrangement uses TRBV12-3 or TRBV12-4 and TRBJ1-1; D unclear. CDR3 length: 14 amino acids. V gave up 7 bases and J gave up 3 bases, with 15 bases separating them. Here the CDR3 reads CASKVGSFYTEAFF. CDR3 DNA sequence: TGTGCCAGCAAGGTGGGGTCTTTCTACACTGAAGCTTTCTTT.

Remarks on this clonotype: A much larger clone differs from this one at a single base, so this may be a read error. CDR3 sequence: CASSLVVGGGTQYF. The CDR3 bases are TGTGCCAGCAGCTTAGTCGTGGGGGGTGGTACGCAGTATTTT. The chain combines TRBV7-2 with TRBJ2-3; D is possibly TRBD2 (6 bases). This CDR3 spans 14 amino acids. Germline values: CDR1 SGHTA, CDR2 FQGNSA. V lost 1 base to trimming and J lost 8 bases, with 13 bases between them.

The chain couples TRBV9 to TRBJ2-3, with TRBD2 matching 11 bases. Germline V CDR1 and CDR2: SGDLS, YYNGEE. V shed 8 bases and J 6 bases; nucleotides not matched to a gene: 11. The length of the CDR3 is 15 residues. Here the CDR3 DNA reads TGTGCCAGGAATAATAGCGGGGGGGCGTGGGATACGCAGTATTTT. Its protein is CARNNSGGAWDTQYF.

To note about this clonotype: Without the conserved terminal phenylalanine or tryptophan, this CDR3 likely stems from a read error. This chain joins TRBV7-9 and TRBJ2-7, with TRBD1 matching 10 bases. The CDR3 is 15 residues long. Germline trimming cut 5 bases from V and 3 bases from J; bases unmatched to any gene: 7. Germline assignment: CDR1 SEHNR and CDR2 FQNEAQ (reference sequence). The CDR3 loop is CASSAGTGAFYEQYI. For the CDR3, the DNA is TGTGCCAGCAGCGCCGGGACAGGGGCCTTCTACGAGCAGTACATC.

In its sample, this clonotype was seen a few times. CDR3 nucleotides: TGCAGTGCTAGTGGAGTTTCTCCCACTGGGGCCAACGTCCTGACTTTC. Translated: CSASGVSPTGANVLTF. The rearrangement links TRBV20-1 to TRBJ2-6, with D unclear. The CDR3 is made up of 16 amino acids. Germline-derived CDR1 and CDR2 are DFQATT and SNEGSKA (reference sequence). Trimming removed 3 bases at V and 2 bases at J, with 14 bases between.

The rearrangement joins TRBV6-5 to TRBJ2-3, with a weak D call TRBD1 (5 bases). Germline CDR1 and CDR2: MNHEY and SVGAGI. V lost 2 bases and J 1 base, leaving 16 bases between the germline ends. This CDR3 has 17 residues. As DNA, the CDR3 is TGTGCCAGCAGTTACAGGGGTAGCCTCCCTGGCACAGATACGCAGTATTTT. Protein product: CASSYRGSLPGTDTQYF.

The sample holds many counts of this clonotype. The J gene is TRBJ2-6, the V gene TRBV7-6; D possibly corresponds to TRBD2 (5 bases). CDR3 size: 15 residues. Germline loops: CDR1 SGHVS, CDR2 FNYEAQ. Trimming left V 5 bases short and J 2 bases short, with 10 bases between. The CDR3 DNA sequence: TGTGCCAGCAGCCTTAGCGTTGCTGGGGCCAACGTCCTGACTTTC. Translation gives CASSLSVAGANVLTF.

This clonotype was observed a handful of times. J is TRBJ2-3 and V is TRBV19; TRBD2 is a possible D gene (6 bases). CDR3 length equals 15 residues. Trimming pared 3 bases from V and 4 bases from J, leaving 14 bases between. Germline CDR1 and CDR2: LNHDA and SQIVND (reference sequence). CDR3 sequence reads: CASSMEGLAADTQYF. The CDR3 bases are TGTGCCAGTAGTATGGAGGGTCTCGCGGCAGATACGCAGTATTTT.

As regards this clonotype: A much larger clone differs from this one at a single base, so this may be a read error. This chain links TRBV30 with TRBJ2-7; D is undetermined. Germline loops: CDR1 GTSNPN, CDR2 SVGIG (reference sequence). Trimming removed 1 base from V and 0 bases from J, with 7 bases in between. The CDR3 runs 13 residues. CDR3 bases: TGTGCCTGGAGTGCAGAAAGCTCCTACGAGCAGTACTTC. It translates to CAWSAESSYEQYF.

This clonotype was observed a few times. Relative to the germline gene, one junction end is altered; a read error may explain this. The rearrangement joins TRBV6-1 to TRBJ1-1; 7 bases fit TRBD1. CDR1 and CDR2 from the germline V gene are MNHNS and SASEGT. The CDR3 sequence is 15 residues long. The CDR3 DNA is TGTGCCAGCAGTGTCCCGGGACAGAGGAACACTGGAGCTTTCTTT. Its protein is CASSVPGQRNTGAFF.

As for this clonotype: At one end the junction does not follow the germline gene, possibly because of a read error. The chain combines TRBV12-3 or TRBV12-4 with TRBJ1-1; no clear D. The length of the CDR3 is 11 residues. The CDR3 protein is CASILNTEALF. In nucleotides, the CDR3 is TGTGCCAGCATTCTGAACACTGAAGCTCTCTTT.

This clonotype was seen a handful of times. The CDR3 here is CASINFANTEAFF. The DNA for the CDR3 is TGTGCCAGTATCAATTTTGCCAACACTGAAGCTTTCTTT. The chain carries TRBV19 and TRBJ1-1; D unclear. Germline V lookup: CDR1 LNHDA, CDR2 SQIVND (reference sequence). The CDR3 extends over 13 amino acids. V was shortened by 7 bases and J by 2 bases, with 11 bases between the two germline ends.

There are a few counts of this clonotype. The chain joins TRBV9 to TRBJ1-1; D uncertain. CDR3 size: 14 residues. V lost 4 bases and J 1 base, leaving 11 bases between the germline ends. Per the germline V gene, CDR1 is SGDLS and CDR2 is YYNGEE. CDR3 coding DNA: TGTGCCAGCAGCTCATCACGGGCGAACACTGAAGCTTTCTTT. Protein: CASSSSRANTEAFF. Together with reference TRBV9 and TRBJ1-1, the CDR3 gives the full variable domain: DSGVTQTPKHLITATGQRVTLRCSPRSGDLSVYWYQQSLDQGLQFLIQYYNGEERAKGNILERFSAQQFPDLHSELNLSSLELGDSALYFCASSSSRANTEAFFGQGTRLTVV.

The gene calls are TRBV5-8 and TRBJ1-4, with D possibly matching TRBD1 (5 bases). Between the trimmed V and J ends, which lost 2 bases and 0 bases, there was a span of 23 bases. Germline CDR1 and CDR2: SGHTS and YDEGEE. The CDR3 loop spans 20 amino acids. The CDR3 sequence is CASSFNIGLSYRPTNEKLFF. CDR3 DNA sequence: TGTGCCAGCAGCTTTAATATAGGGCTGTCCTACAGGCCAACTAATGAAAAACTGTTTTTT.

This clonotype was detected ten times or more. The chain carries TRBV7-9 and TRBJ2-7; no firm D call. The CDR3 spans 14 residues. Trimming stripped 4 bases from V and 3 bases from J, with 13 bases between. CDR1 is SEHNR, CDR2 FQNEAQ, per germline (reference sequence). The CDR3 DNA reads as TGTGCCAGCAGCTCCGAAGTCAATCGCTACGAGCAGTACTTC. Amino acids: CASSSEVNRYEQYF.

This clonotype was found a few times. This rearrangement joins TRBV6-5 to TRBJ2-1; 8 bases line up with TRBD2. Germline V gives CDR1 MNHEY, CDR2 SVGAGI. The CDR3 length is 14 residues. The V and J ends lost 8 bases and 3 bases, in that order; junction bases with no gene match: 6. The CDR3 coding sequence is TGTGCCAGCTGGAGCGGGAGCCTCTACAATGAGCAGTTCTTC. This codes for CASWSGSLYNEQFF.

This clonotype has more than one count but fewer than ten. The rearrangement links TRBV19 to TRBJ2-3; no definite D call. This CDR3 is built from 12 residues. Germline values: CDR1 LNHDA, CDR2 SQIVND (reference sequence). Trimming took off 3 bases at V and 5 bases at J, with 6 bases between the two ends. The CDR3 region is CASSMALDTQYF. CDR3 sequence (DNA): TGTGCCAGTAGTATGGCGTTAGATACGCAGTATTTT.

This chain uses TRBV20-1 with TRBJ2-7, with 9 nucleotides matching TRBD1. CDR3 size: 14 residues. Germline trimming cut 3 bases from V and 3 bases from J; bases unmatched to any gene: 6. CDR1 is DFQATT, CDR2 SNEGSKA, per germline (reference sequence). CDR3 bases: TGCAGTGCTAGCTACGGGACAGGGTACTACGAGCAGTACTTC. The encoded protein is CSASYGTGYYEQYF.

This clonotype was seen only once. The chain links TRBV7-6 to TRBJ1-1; the D gene is possibly TRBD1 (5 bases). V was clipped by 4 bases and J by 2 bases, with 20 bases between them. This CDR3 has 17 amino acids. Germline V gene sequence: CDR1 SGHVS, CDR2 FNYEAQ. The CDR3 sequence: CASSSLPSGTGNTEAFF. The CDR3 coding sequence is TGTGCCAGCAGCTCCCTCCCTAGCGGGACCGGTAACACTGAAGCTTTCTTT.

The rearrangement joins TRBV7-2 to TRBJ2-1; TRBD2 might be the D (7 bases). V was pared by 11 bases and J by 15 bases, with 35 bases between. The CDR3 totals 16 residues. Germline assignment: CDR1 SGHTA and CDR2 FQGNSA. For the CDR3, the DNA is TGTGCCGGCGGCTTGGCGTATGGGGGGGTTGGGGACATGCTGTTCTTC. It specifies CAGGLAYGGVGDMLFF.

The chain employs TRBV5-1 and TRBJ2-7, with 8 bases lining up with TRBD1. The J segment lost 4 bases and the V segment lost 4 bases, leaving 13 bases of the junction unmatched. CDR1 and CDR2 from the germline V gene are SGHRS and YFSETQ. CDR3 length: 16 residues. Here the CDR3 reads CASSDRGRGPLYEQYF. CDR3 in DNA: TGCGCCAGCAGCGACAGGGGCCGCGGCCCTTTATACGAGCAGTACTTC.